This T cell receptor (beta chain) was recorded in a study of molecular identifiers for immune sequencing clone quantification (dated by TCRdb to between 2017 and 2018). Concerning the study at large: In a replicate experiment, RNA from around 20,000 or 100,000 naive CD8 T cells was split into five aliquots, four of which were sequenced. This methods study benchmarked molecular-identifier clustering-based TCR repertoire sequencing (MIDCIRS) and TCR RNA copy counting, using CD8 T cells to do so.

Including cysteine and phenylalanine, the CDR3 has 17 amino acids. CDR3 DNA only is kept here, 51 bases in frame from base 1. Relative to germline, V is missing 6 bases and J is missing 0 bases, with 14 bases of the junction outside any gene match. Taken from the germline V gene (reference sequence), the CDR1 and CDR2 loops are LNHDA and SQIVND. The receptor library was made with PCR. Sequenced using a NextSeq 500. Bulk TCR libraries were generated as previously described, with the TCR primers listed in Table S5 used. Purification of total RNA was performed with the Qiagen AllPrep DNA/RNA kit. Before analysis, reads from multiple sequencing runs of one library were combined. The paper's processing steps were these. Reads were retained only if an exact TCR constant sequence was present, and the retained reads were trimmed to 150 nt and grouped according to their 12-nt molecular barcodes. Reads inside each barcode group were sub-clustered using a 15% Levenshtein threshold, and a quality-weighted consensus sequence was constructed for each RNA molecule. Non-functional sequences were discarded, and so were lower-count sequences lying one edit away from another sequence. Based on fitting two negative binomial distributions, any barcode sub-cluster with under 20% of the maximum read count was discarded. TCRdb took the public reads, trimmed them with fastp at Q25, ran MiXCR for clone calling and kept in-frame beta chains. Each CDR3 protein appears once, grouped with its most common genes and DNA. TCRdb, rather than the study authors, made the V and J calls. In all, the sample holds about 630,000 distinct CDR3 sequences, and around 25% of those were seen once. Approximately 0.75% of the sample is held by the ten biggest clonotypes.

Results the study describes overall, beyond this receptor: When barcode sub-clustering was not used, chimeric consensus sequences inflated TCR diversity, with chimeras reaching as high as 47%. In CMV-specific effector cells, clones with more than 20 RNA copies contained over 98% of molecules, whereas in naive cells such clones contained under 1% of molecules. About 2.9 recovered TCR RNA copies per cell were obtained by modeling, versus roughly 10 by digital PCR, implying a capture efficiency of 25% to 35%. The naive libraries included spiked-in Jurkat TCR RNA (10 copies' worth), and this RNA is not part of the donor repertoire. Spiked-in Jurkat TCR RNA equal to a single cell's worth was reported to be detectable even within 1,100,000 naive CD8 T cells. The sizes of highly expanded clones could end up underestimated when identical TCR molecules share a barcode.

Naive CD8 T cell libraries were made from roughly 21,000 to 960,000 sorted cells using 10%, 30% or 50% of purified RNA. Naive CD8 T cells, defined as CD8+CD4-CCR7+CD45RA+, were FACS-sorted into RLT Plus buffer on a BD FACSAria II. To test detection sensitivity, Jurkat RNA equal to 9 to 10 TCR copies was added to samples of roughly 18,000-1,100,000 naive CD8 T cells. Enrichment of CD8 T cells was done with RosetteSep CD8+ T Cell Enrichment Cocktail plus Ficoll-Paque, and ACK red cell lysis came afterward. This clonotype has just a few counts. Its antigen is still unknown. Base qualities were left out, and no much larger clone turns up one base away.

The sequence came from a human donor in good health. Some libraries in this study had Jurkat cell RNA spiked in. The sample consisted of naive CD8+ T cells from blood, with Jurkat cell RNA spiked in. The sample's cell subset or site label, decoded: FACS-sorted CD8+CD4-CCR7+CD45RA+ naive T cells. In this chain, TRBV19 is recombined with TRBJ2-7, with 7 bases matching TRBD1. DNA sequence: TGTGCCAGTAGGAGTCCTGGGACAGAGCTGAGCTCCTACGAGCAGTACTTC. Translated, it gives CASRSPGTELSSYEQYF.